The clone carrying this T cell receptor beta chain has at least ten counts. The antigen remains unidentified. Preparation of the TCRbeta library used unique molecular identifiers. A single record per CDR3 protein comes from TCRdb applying MiXCR to the PCR reads. The table records 250,000 to 300,000 distinct CDR3 sequences, just over 7.5% of them present only once. These data are taken from a study of T-cell reconstitution after alpha-beta-depleted transplantation in children. Findings of the study overall: Roughly two months post-transplant, alpha-beta T cells reportedly originated from several hundred graft clones that had expanded. At day 60, the high TCRbeta diversity found in some patients originated from recipient T cells and thymic progenitors that had survived. Hyperexpanded clones declined; after one year, newly produced T cells mostly supplied diversity.

The ends were cut back, 2 bases at V and 4 bases at J, with 14 bases in the middle. Germline V CDR1 and CDR2: DFQATT, SNEGSKA (reference sequence). The CDR3 loop spans 14 amino acids. This chain connects TRBV20-1 to TRBJ2-5, with a weak D call TRBD2 (6 bases). The input for sequencing was peripheral blood, taken 360 days after TCRalphabeta/CD19-depleted stem cell transplant. The sequence came from a female patient aged 2-15 years who had a stem cell transplant for Fanconi anemia, so the T cells may come from the graft donor. The CDR3 DNA reads as TGCAGTGCTAGACGACTAGGAGGAGGAGAGACCCAGTACTTC. Protein sequence: CSARRLGGGETQYF.